This T cell receptor beta chain was observed in a study of shared clonotypes between healthy human individuals. CD45RO-negative, CCR7-positively selected cells formed the naive CD8 fraction, excluding terminally differentiated effector memory CD45RA+ cells. Germline CDR1 reads LNHDA; CDR2 reads SQIVND (reference sequence). This CDR3 is 17 amino acids long. V lost 5 bases, J lost 5 bases, and 8 bases stayed unmatched. Once extracted for a subset, genomic DNA was divided evenly among several immunoSEQ plates. This table comes from immunoSEQ multiplex PCR, and its TCRdb copy is limited to in-frame clones, with some not included. Of roughly 2,000,000 clones in the sample, roughly 95% were seen once. About this clone itself: Its antigen is still unknown.

Findings and caveats of the study: Enrolling few donors narrowed the genetic and exposure-history diversity that was represented. Relative to memory subsets, naive subsets generally showed larger estimated richness.

Sequencing was carried out using naive CD8+ T cells from PBMCs. The receptor was derived from a man aged 18 to 30 in good health. Some clones in this sample may be carry-over from other donors' samples. This chain connects TRBV19 to TRBJ2-2, with 13 bases identical to TRBD2. CDR3 region: CASSPWTSGGVTGELFF. The CDR3 DNA reads as TGTGCCAGTAGTCCCTGGACTAGCGGGGGCGTGACCGGGGAGCTGTTTTTT.